This T cell receptor (beta chain) was documented in a study of human T cells and chemical hapten exposure. Overall study context: The scalp of each patient received a weekly diphenylcyclopropenone dose for the full roughly 23-week study. Study-wide results and limits: Because all patients had alopecia, their immune responses might differ from healthy ones.

With regard to this clonotype: Its target is not known.

The library tagged individual cDNA molecules with unique molecular identifiers. MiXCR was run by TCRdb on the RACE reads, yielding one entry per CDR3 protein. The data contain about 69,000 distinct CDR3 sequences, 30% to 35% of them seen just once; the ten biggest clones take up about 9.6%. The sample's time point: patch test 1, 2 weeks after DPC sensitization. Regarding treatment: therapeutic diphenylcyclopropenone sensitization with weekly scalp DPC. The CDR3 is 18 amino acids. V was clipped by 3 bases and J by 0 bases; unmatched bases: 12. Germline-derived CDR1 and CDR2 are SGHRS and YFSETQ. The sequencing here drew on whole blood, taken in connection with sensitization to the hapten diphenylcyclopropenone (DPC). The V gene is TRBV5-1, the J gene TRBJ1-1; 9 bases are shared with TRBD1. The receptor was isolated from a middle-aged man with alopecia areata. Some clones in this sample may be carry-over from other donors' samples. As DNA, the CDR3 is TGCGCCAGCAGCTGGGCGACAGGGGGTATTATAATGAACACTGAAGCTTTCTTT. Its translation: CASSWATGGIIMNTEAFF. The full variable domain, with the rest looked up from reference TRBV5-1 and TRBJ1-1, is KAGVTQTPRYLIKTRGQQVTLSCSPISGHRSVSWYQQTPGQGLQFLFEYFSETQRNKGNFPGRFSGRQFSNSRSEMNVSTLELGDSALYLCASSWATGGIIMNTEAFFGQGTRLTVV.